In its sample, the clone carrying this TCR beta chain was seen once. The method was immunoSEQ multiplex PCR; TCRdb's version includes in-frame clones alone and lacks a portion of them. The profile shows approximately 71,000 clones, under 95% of them singletons. V was clipped by 1 base and J by 7 bases, with 13 bases between them. The CDR3 consists of 14 residues. Germline V CDR1 and CDR2: LGHNA, YSLEER. This entry belongs to a study of T cells after somatic rescue of genetic block. The sample comprised peripheral blood mononuclear cells (PBMCs). The chain links TRBV4-3 to TRBJ2-5, with D perhaps matching TRBD2 (6 bases). The source is a middle-aged man. The CDR3 protein is CASSQGGTEATQYF. The CDR3 DNA reads as TGCGCCAGCAGCCAAGGCGGGACGGAGGCGACCCAGTACTTC.